This T cell receptor (beta chain) was sequenced in a study of blood T cell repertoires in COVID-19. On the study more broadly: Samples came from the United States, Italy and Spain, spanning acute and convalescent COVID-19. Sample material is recorded as cDNA or gDNA derived from T cells, B-cell-depleted T cells, or PBMCs.

In the authors' methods: By means of reference gene primer amplification, nucleated cell counts were estimated. Method: immunoSEQ multiplex PCR; TCRdb's copy keeps in-frame clones and lacks some. V and J calls and clone size follow that table, whereas D and trimming were derived from the DNA. The sample has some 70,000 clones; about 90% are singletons. Germline V CDR1 and CDR2: KGHDR, SFDVKD. The CDR3 sequence is 18 residues long. Unmatched junction bases numbered 12, after V lost 7 bases and J lost 0 bases. The sequence derives from a human donor in a cohort sampled during active COVID-19. The gene calls are TRBV24-1 and TRBJ2-3; 10 bases are a match to TRBD1. The specimen was peripheral blood. CDR3 sequence: CATSASGTGVPSTDTQYF. Written as DNA, the CDR3 is TGTGCCACCAGCGCGTCCGGGACAGGGGTTCCTAGCACAGATACGCAGTATTTT.